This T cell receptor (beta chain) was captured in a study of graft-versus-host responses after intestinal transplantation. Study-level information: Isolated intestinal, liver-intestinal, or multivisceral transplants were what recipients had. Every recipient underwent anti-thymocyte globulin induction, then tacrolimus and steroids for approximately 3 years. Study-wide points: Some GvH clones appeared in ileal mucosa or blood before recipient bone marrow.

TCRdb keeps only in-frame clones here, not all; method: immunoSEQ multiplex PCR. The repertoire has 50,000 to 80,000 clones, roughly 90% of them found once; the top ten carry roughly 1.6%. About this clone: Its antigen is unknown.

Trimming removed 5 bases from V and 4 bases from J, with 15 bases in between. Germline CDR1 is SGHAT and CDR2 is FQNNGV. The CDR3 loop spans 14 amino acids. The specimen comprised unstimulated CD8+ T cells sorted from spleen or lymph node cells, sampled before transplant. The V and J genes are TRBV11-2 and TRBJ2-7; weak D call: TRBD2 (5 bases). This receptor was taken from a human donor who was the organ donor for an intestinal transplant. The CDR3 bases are TGTGCCAGCAGCCCCCAAGAGGGATTGTACGAGCAGTACTTC. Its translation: CASSPQEGLYEQYF.